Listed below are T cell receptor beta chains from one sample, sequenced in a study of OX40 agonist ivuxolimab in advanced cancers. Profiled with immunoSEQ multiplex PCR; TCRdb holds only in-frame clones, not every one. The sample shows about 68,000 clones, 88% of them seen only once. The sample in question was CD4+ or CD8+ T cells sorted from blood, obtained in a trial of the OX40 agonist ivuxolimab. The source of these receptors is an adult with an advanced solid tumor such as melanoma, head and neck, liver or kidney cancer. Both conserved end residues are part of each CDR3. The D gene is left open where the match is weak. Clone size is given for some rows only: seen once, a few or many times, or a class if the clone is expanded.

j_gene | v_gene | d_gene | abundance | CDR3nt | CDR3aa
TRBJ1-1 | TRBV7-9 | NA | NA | TGTGCCAGCAGCCCCCCGGGGCGCCGGGAGACTGAAGCTTTCTTT | CASSPPGRRETEAFF
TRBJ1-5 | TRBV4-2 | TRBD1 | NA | TGTGCCAGCAGCCAAGGACAGGGTCGGTCTTATAGCAATCAGCCCCAGCATTTT | CASSQGQGRSYSNQPQHF
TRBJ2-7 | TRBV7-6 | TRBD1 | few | TGTGCCAGCAGCCCGCAGGGGGCAGCCACCTACGAGCAGTACTTC | CASSPQGAATYEQYF
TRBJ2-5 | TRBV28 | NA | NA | TGTGCCAGCAGTCCTATGGGCACCTACGAACAGACCCAGTACTTC | CASSPMGTYEQTQYF
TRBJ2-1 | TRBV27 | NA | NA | TGTGCCAGCAGTGACAGACTCAATGAGCAGTTCTTC | CASSDRLNEQFF
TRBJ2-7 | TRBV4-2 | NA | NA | TGTGCCAGCAGCCACAAATCGGGACCGCCCGGGGAGGAGCAGTACTTC | CASSHKSGPPGEEQYF
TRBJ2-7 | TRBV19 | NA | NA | TGTGCCAGTAGTATTCCAGACAGGAACGAGCAGTACTTC | CASSIPDRNEQYF
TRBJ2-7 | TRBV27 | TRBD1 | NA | TGTGCCAGCAGTTTCCTACAGGGGCCCCCCTACGAGCAGTACTTC | CASSFLQGPPYEQYF
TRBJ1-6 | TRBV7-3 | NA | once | TGTGCCAGCAGCTTAAACTCCTATAATTCACCCCTCCACTTT | CASSLNSYNSPLHF
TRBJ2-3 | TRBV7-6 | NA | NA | TGTGCCAGCAGCTTCCCCGCGCCCGTTTCTAGCACAGATACGCAGTATTTT | CASSFPAPVSSTDTQYF
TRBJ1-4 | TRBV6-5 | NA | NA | TGTGCCAGCCGTAGGGGGACCGAAAAACTGTTTTTT | CASRRGTEKLFF
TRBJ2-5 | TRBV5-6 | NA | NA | TGTGCCAGCAGCTTGGTTCAGGGGTTTGGAGAGACCCAGTACTTC | CASSLVQGFGETQYF
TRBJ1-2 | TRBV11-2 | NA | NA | TGTGCCAGCAGCTTAGTAGGGACTAAGGACTATGGCTACACCTTC | CASSLVGTKDYGYTF
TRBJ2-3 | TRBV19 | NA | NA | TGTGCCAGTAGTATGGGACAAAGCACAGATACGCAGTATTTT | CASSMGQSTDTQYF
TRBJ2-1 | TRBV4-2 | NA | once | TGTGCCAGCAGCCAAGAGTCCGGGGCGGCGGGGTACAATGAGCAGTTCTTC | CASSQESGAAGYNEQFF
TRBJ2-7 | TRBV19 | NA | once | TGTGCCAGTAGTATAGCGGGTCGGGGCTACGAGCAGTACTTC | CASSIAGRGYEQYF
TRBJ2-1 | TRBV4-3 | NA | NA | TGCGCCAGCAGCCAACGAACGGAGAATGAGCAGTTCTTC | CASSQRTENEQFF
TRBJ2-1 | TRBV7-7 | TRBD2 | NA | TGTGCTAGCAGCTTATCTAGCGGGAACTACAATGAGCAGTTCTTC | CASSLSSGNYNEQFF
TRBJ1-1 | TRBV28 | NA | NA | TGTGCCAGCAGTTCCCCCTCGAGGGCAGGGAACAATGAAGCTTTCTTT | CASSSPSRAGNNEAFF
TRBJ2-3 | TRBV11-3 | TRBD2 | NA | TGTGCCAGCGGGCTAGCGGGAGCAGATACGCAGTATTTT | CASGLAGADTQYF
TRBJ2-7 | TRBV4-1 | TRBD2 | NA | TGCGCCAGCAGCCTCAGAGGACTAGCGGGATCTTTGGGCGAGCAGTACTTC | CASSLRGLAGSLGEQYF
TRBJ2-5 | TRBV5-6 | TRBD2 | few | TGTGCCAGCAGCTCAACTAGCGGGAGTCGAGAGACCCAGTACTTC | CASSSTSGSRETQYF
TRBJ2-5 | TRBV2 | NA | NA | TGTGCCACCAGGGTCGTTTTACAAGAGACCCAGTACTTC | CATRVVLQETQYF
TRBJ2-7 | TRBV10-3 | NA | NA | TGTGCCATCAGTGCAGCGCAGAGCTCCTACGAGCAGTACTTC | CAISAAQSSYEQYF
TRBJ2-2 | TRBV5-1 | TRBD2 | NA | TGCGCCAGCAGCCTGGGGCTAGCGGGAGTTAGCACCGGGGAGCTGTTTTTT | CASSLGLAGVSTGELFF
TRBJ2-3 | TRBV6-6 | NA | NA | TGTGCCAGCAGGACAGATACGCAGTATTTT | CASRTDTQYF
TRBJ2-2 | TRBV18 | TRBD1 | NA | TGTGCCAGCTCACCCGGGACAGGGTCGATCGGGGAGCTGTTTTTT | CASSPGTGSIGELFF
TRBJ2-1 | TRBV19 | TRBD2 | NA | TGTGCCAGTACCCTCAAGCCAGGGCTAGCGGTAGGTTACAATGAGCAGTTCTTC | CASTLKPGLAVGYNEQFF
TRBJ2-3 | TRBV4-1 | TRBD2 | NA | TGCGCCAGCAGCCAAGATGGCGGTAGCGGGAGCTTGGATACGCAGTATTTT | CASSQDGGSGSLDTQYF
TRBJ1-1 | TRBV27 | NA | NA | TGTGCCAGCAGTAGGACTTGGAACACTGAAGCTTTCTTT | CASSRTWNTEAFF
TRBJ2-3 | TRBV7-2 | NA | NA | TGTGCCAGCAGCTTAGCTGGGGGAACCACAGATACGCAGTATTTT | CASSLAGGTTDTQYF
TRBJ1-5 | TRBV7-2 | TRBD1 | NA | TGTGCCAGCAGCTTAGAATCGACAGGGGCCAATCAGCCCCAGCATTTT | CASSLESTGANQPQHF
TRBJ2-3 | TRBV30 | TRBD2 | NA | TGTGCCTGGAGTGGGACTAGAGGGACAGATACGCAGTATTTT | CAWSGTRGTDTQYF
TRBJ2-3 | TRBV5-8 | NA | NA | TGTGCCAGCAGCTTGAAATTTGGTACGCAGTATTTT | CASSLKFGTQYF
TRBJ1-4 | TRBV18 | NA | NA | TGTGCCAGCTCACCACAGGGGGAAAAACTGTTTTTT | CASSPQGEKLFF
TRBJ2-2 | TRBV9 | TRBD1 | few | TGTGCCAGCAGCGTACGACAGGGGCAGAACACCGGGGAGCTGTTTTTT | CASSVRQGQNTGELFF
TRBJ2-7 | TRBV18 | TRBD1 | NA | TGTGCCAGCTCACTTGGACAGGATTTAACCTACGAGCAGTACTTC | CASSLGQDLTYEQYF
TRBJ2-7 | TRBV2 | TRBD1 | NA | TGTGCCAGCAGCGTCGGGACAGGGGGCTTCTACGAGCAGTACTTC | CASSVGTGGFYEQYF
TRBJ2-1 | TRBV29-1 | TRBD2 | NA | TGCAGCGTTTGGACTAGCGGGAAAGGCGATGAGCAGTTCTTC | CSVWTSGKGDEQFF
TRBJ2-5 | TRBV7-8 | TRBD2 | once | TGTGCCAGCAGCTTACTCGGACTAGCGGGGCCCCCGGACTTC | CASSLLGLAGPPDF
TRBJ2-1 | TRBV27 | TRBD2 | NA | TGTGCCAGCAGTAAAAAGTCTAGCGGGAGTAATGAGCAGTTCTTC | CASSKKSSGSNEQFF
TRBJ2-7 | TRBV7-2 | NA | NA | TGTGCCAGCAGCCGACTCCCGACAGACTCCTACGAGCAGTACTTC | CASSRLPTDSYEQYF
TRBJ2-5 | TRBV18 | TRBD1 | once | TGTGCCAGCTCACCCCGGAGGGGACAGGGTAGACAAGAGACCCAGTACTTC | CASSPRRGQGRQETQYF
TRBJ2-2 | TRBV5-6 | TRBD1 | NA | TGTGCCAGCAGCACGCGCAGGGGGCAAGGCACCGGGGAGCTGTTTTTT | CASSTRRGQGTGELFF
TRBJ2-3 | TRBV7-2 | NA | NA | TGTGCCAGCAGCCGAGTAGTGGATTTGACAGATACGCAGTATTTT | CASSRVVDLTDTQYF
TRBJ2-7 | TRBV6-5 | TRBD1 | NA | TGTGCCAGCAGTTCCGGGACAGCCAACCTCCGGTACGAGCAGTACTTC | CASSSGTANLRYEQYF
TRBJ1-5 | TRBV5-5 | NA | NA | TGTGCCAGCGGACAAACTTGGCGGGCAAATCAGCCCCAGCATTTT | CASGQTWRANQPQHF
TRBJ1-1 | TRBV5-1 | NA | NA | TGCGCCAGCAGCTTGGAGACGAACACTGAAGCTTTCTTT | CASSLETNTEAFF
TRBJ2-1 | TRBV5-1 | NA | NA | TGCGCCAGCAGCTTGCAGGGACTCCCCAGTGAGCAGTTCTTC | CASSLQGLPSEQFF
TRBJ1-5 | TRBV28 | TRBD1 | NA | TGTGCCAGCAGACCCGTCCAACCCGGGACAGACAATCAGCCCCAGCATTTT | CASRPVQPGTDNQPQHF
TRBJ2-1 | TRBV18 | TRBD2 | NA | TGTGCCAGCTCATGGACTAGTATGGCAAATGAGCAGTTCTTC | CASSWTSMANEQFF
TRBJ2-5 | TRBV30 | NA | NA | TGTGCCTGGAGTGTATGGGGGGCCGCTAAGGAGACCCAGTACTTC | CAWSVWGAAKETQYF
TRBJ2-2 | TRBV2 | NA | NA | TGTGCCAGCAGGGGTCTAGCGTTCGAGCTGTTTTTT | CASRGLAFELFF
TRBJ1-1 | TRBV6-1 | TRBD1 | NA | TGTGCCAGCAGGGGACAGGGTGGAACTGAAGCTTTCTTT | CASRGQGGTEAFF
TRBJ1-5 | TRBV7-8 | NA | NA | TGTGCCAGCAGGTTGGACGGCGGCAATCAGCCCCAGCATTTT | CASRLDGGNQPQHF
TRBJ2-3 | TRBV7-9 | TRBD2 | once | TGTGCCAGCAGTCCCGGACTAGCAGATACGCAGTATTTT | CASSPGLADTQYF
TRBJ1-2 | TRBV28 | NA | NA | TGTGCCAGCAGTTCCGGGACCGCTAACTATGGCTACACCTTC | CASSSGTANYGYTF